The 3 T cell receptor beta chains given below trace back to one sample, sequenced in a study of post-analysis software for immune sequencing data (dated by TCRdb to about 2015). Their antigens are not known. Results and caveats for the whole study, not just this receptor: Patients showed significantly higher frequencies than controls for roughly five TRBV segments, among them TRBV5-6, TRBV5-1 and TRBV20-1.

Library preparation employed PCR. Data came from an Illumina HiSeq 2500. To reduce PCR and sequencing biases, unique molecular identifiers were built into the TCR beta cDNA libraries. Using fastp at Q25 and MiXCR, TCRdb reprocessed the public reads and kept productive beta chains. Entries that share a CDR3 protein sequence are merged under the most common genes and DNA. In this sample the table shows roughly 800,000 distinct CDR3 sequences, 30% of which occur a single time. Of the sample, around 0.55% is held by the ten largest clones. The sequencing sample was made of blood. Source of these receptors: a girl under 18 with multiple sclerosis.

This clonotype has a count of ten or more. The rearrangement links TRBV6-4 to TRBJ2-3, with 7 bases that match TRBD2. The CDR3 is made up of 14 amino acids. Trimming cost V 6 bases and J 1 base; bases outside gene matches: 4. Germline CDR1 MRHNA, CDR2 SNTAGT. CDR3 nucleotide sequence: TGTGCCAGCAGCGAGCGGGGTGGCACAGATACGCAGTATTTT. Amino acids: CASSERGGTDTQYF.

The chain recombines TRBV20-1 with TRBJ2-3, with D unresolved. CDR1 is DFQATT, CDR2 SNEGSKA, per germline (reference sequence). The CDR3 spans 12 residues. The V end lost 1 base, the J end lost 6 bases, and 8 bases lay between the germline ends. CDR3 in DNA: TGCAGTGCTAGAGGGAATGGGGATACGCAGTATTTT. Protein: CSARGNGDTQYF.

Ten or more counts support this clonotype. The chain carries TRBV20-1 and TRBJ1-2; D possibly corresponds to TRBD1 (5 bases). CDR1 is DFQATT and CDR2 is SNEGSKA in the germline V gene (reference sequence). Trimming stripped 5 bases from V and 2 bases from J, with 15 bases between. The CDR3 sequence is 14 residues long. The CDR3 region has the DNA TGCAGTGCTGGAAGGGGTGCCCCAAACTATGGCTACACCTTC. This gives the protein CSAGRGAPNYGYTF.